This T cell receptor (beta chain) stems from a study of CD8 T cells in ankylosing spondylitis. Study findings and constraints: There was reportedly significant enrichment of clones that were disease-linked in matched ankylosing spondylitis synovial fluid. Seemingly distinctive of ankylosing spondylitis blood was a TCR beta motif formed by eight highly homologous variants. Peripheral blood samples showed relatively rare disease-linked clones, and these clones were CD8+.

The ends lost 6 bases at V and 0 bases at J; junction bases unmatched: 5. The CDR3 spans 16 residues. The authors made TCR beta libraries by quantitative 5'-RACE with molecular barcodes. TCRdb recomputed calls from the 5' RACE reads with MiXCR, one row per CDR3 protein. The sample has 150,000 to 200,000 distinct CDR3 sequences, around 19% seen once. This clonotype was recorded a few times. Its antigen is unknown. The sample was blood, either unsorted or a sorted T cell fraction (not recorded which). The chain links TRBV12-3 or TRBV12-4 to TRBJ2-4; 10 nucleotides align to TRBD1. This sequence was found in a male donor with ankylosing spondylitis or in good health (not recorded which). The CDR3 nucleotides are TGTGCCAGCAGGCCCGGACAGGGGGTAGCCAAAAACATTCAGTACTTC. Amino acid sequence: CASRPGQGVAKNIQYF.